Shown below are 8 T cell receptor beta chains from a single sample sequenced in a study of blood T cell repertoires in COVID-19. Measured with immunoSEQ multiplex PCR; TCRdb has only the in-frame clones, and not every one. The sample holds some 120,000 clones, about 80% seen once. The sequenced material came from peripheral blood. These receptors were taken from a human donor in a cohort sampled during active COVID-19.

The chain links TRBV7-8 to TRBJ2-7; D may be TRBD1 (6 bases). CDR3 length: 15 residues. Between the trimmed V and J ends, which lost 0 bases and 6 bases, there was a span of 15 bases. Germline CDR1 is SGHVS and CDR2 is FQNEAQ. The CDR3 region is CASSLALAGASEQYF. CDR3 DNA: TGTGCCAGCAGCTTAGCGTTAGCAGGGGCGTCCGAGCAGTACTTC.

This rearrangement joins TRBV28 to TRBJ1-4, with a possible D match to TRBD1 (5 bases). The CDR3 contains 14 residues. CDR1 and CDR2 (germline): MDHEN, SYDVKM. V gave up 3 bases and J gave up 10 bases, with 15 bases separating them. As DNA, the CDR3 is TGTGCCAGCAGTTTGGGGACTTTAGTATCAAAACTGTTTTTT. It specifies CASSLGTLVSKLFF.

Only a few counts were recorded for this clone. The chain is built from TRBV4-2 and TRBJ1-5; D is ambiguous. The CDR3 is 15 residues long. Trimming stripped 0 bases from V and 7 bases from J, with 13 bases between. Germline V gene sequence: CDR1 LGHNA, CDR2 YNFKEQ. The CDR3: CASSQDIPGNQPQHF. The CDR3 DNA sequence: TGTGCCAGCAGCCAAGATATCCCGGGGAACCAGCCCCAGCATTTT.

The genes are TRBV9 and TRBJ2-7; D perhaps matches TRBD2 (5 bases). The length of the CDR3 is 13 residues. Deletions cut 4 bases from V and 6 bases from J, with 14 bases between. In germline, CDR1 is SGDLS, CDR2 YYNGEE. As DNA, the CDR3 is TGTGCCAGCAGCCCCCTAGCTAACTCCGAGCAGTACTTC. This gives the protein CASSPLANSEQYF.

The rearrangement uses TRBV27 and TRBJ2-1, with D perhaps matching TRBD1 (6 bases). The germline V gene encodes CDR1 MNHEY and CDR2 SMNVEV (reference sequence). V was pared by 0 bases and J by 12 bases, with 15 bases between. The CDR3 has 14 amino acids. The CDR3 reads CASSLSGTTGGQFF. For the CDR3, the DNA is TGTGCCAGCAGTTTATCGGGGACAACTGGGGGGCAGTTCTTC.

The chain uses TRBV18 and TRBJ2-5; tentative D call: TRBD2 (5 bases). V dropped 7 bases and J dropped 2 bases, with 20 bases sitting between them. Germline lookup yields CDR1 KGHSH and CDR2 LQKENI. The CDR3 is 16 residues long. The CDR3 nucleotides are TGTGCCAGCTTAATGATCCTTAGCCGGGATCAAGAGACCCAGTACTTC. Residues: CASLMILSRDQETQYF. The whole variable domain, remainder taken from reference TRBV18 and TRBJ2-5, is NAGVMQNPRHLVRRRGQEARLRCSPMKGHSHVYWYRQLPEEGLKFMVYLQKENIIDESGMPKERFSAEFPKEGPSILRIQQVVRGDSAAYFCASLMILSRDQETQYFGPGTRLLVL.

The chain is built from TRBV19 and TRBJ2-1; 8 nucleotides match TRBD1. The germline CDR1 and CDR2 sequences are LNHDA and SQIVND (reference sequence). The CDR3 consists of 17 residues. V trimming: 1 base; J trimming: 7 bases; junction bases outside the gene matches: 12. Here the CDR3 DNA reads TGTGCCAGTAGTATAGCCCAGGGGGCGCCTGGGAATAATGAGCAGTTCTTC. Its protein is CASSIAQGAPGNNEQFF.

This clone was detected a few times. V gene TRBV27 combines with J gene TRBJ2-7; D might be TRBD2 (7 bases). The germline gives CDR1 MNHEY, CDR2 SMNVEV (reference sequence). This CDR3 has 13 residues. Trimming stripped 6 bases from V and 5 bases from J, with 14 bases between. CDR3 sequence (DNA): TGTGCCAGCAGGGGGAGGGGGGTGGACGAGCAGTACTTC. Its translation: CASRGRGVDEQYF.